This T cell receptor beta chain was identified during a study of blood T cell repertoires in COVID-19. The wider study: Whether acute or convalescent, the COVID-19 samples came from the United States, Italy and Spain. T cells, B-cell-depleted T cells, or PBMCs provided the cDNA or gDNA that served as material.

Original data processing: For nucleated cells, counts were estimated from reference gene primer amplification. Sequenced by immunoSEQ multiplex PCR; TCRdb stores in-frame clones only, minus some. The D gene and trimming were derived from the DNA, and the V and J assignments and clone size from that table. Here the sample spans around 250,000 clones, 85% to 90% being singletons. In germline, CDR1 is MNHEY, CDR2 SVGAGI. The CDR3 is 14 amino acids. V gave up 4 bases and J gave up 2 bases, with 8 bases separating them. V gene TRBV6-5 combines with J gene TRBJ2-2, with D possibly matching TRBD2 (6 bases). The sequencing sample was made of peripheral blood. This sequence originates from a woman aged 70-85 years with active or convalescent COVID-19. CDR3 region: CASSSGLNTGELFF. The CDR3 DNA reads as TGTGCCAGCAGTTCGGGACTCAACACCGGGGAGCTGTTTTTT.